What follows are 26 T cell receptor beta chains derived from one specimen sequenced in a study of blood T cell repertoires in COVID-19. The method was immunoSEQ multiplex PCR; TCRdb's version includes in-frame clones alone and lacks a portion of them. The table shows around 120,000 clones, with approximately 80% occurring only once. The sequenced sample was peripheral blood. All receptors derive from a man between 65 and 85 years old with acute or convalescent COVID-19.

CDR3 coding DNA: TGTGCCAGCAGCTTACCTGACAGGGACGTTGGCTACACCTTC. As protein: CASSLPDRDVGYTF. V is TRBV7-2 and J is TRBJ1-2; 7 nucleotides match TRBD1. The CDR3 is 14 residues long. The V gene end was trimmed by 2 bases and the J gene end by 7 bases; junction bases not matched to a gene: 7. Germline CDR1 is SGHTA and CDR2 is FQGNSA.

This clone was found once. The CDR3 is CASSLAANYGYTF. The DNA for the CDR3 is TGTGCCAGCAGCTTGGCAGCTAACTATGGCTACACCTTC. The chain combines TRBV5-8 with TRBJ1-2; D remains unclear. This CDR3 comprises 13 residues. V lost 0 bases and J lost 0, with 3 bases in between. Looked up from germline, CDR1 is SGHTS and CDR2 is YDEGEE.

This clone has a handful of counts. The chain joins TRBV5-1 to TRBJ1-1; 9 bases align to TRBD1. In germline, CDR1 is SGHRS, CDR2 YFSETQ. V dropped 7 bases and J dropped 3; count of bases not matched to a gene: 4. This CDR3 region has 13 residues. The CDR3: CASLGQGDTEAFF. The DNA of the CDR3 is TGCGCCAGCTTGGGACAGGGAGACACTGAAGCTTTCTTT.

This chain uses TRBV7-8 with TRBJ1-3; 9 bases are a match to TRBD1. This CDR3 is built from 18 residues. V trimming: 5 bases; J trimming: 4 bases; junction bases outside the gene matches: 15. In germline, CDR1 is SGHVS, CDR2 FQNEAQ. CDR3 nucleotide sequence: TGTGCCAGCAGCCGTTACTCCGGACAGGGGAACTCCGGAAACACCATATATTTT. It is translated as CASSRYSGQGNSGNTIYF.

The chain uses TRBV5-1 and TRBJ1-1, with D unresolved. Per germline, CDR1 SGHRS and CDR2 YFSETQ. The CDR3 is 12 amino acids. Deletions cut 7 bases from V and 3 bases from J, with 10 bases between. The CDR3 is CASGRGDTEAFF. DNA for the CDR3: TGCGCCAGCGGACGGGGAGACACTGAAGCTTTCTTT.

The chain uses TRBV5-6 and TRBJ1-2; 9 bases align to TRBD1. The V gene's germline CDR1 is SGHDT and CDR2 YYEEEE. Trimming at V came to 5 bases and at J to 4 bases, leaving 6 bases not matched to a gene. The CDR3 loop spans 14 amino acids. The CDR3 sequence: CASSDRGIGYGYTF. The CDR3 region has the DNA TGTGCCAGCAGTGACAGGGGGATCGGCTATGGCTACACCTTC.

This clone came up a few times. J is TRBJ1-5 and V is TRBV2; no clear D. This CDR3 is 13 amino acids long. V was cut by 8 bases and J by 2 bases, with 10 bases left in between. The germline V gene has CDR1 SNHLY and CDR2 FYNNEI. The CDR3 loop reads CASRGEGNQPQHF. The CDR3 DNA is TGTGCCAGCCGGGGAGAGGGCAATCAGCCCCAGCATTTT. Looking up the rest from reference TRBV2 and TRBJ1-5 gives the full variable domain: EPEVTQTPSHQVTQMGQEVILRCVPISNHLYFYWYRQILGQKVEFLVSFYNNEISEKSEIFDDQFSVERPDGSNFTLKIRSTKLEDSAMYFCASRGEGNQPQHFGDGTRLSIL.

The chain employs TRBV28 and TRBJ2-2; 8 bases align to TRBD1. Germline V gene data show CDR1 as MDHEN and CDR2 as SYDVKM. This CDR3 is 14 amino acids long. Trimming cost V 5 bases and J 7 bases; bases outside gene matches: 6. CDR3 nucleotides: TGTGCCAGCAGTCCATGGACAGGGAACGGGGAGCTGTTTTTT. It codes for CASSPWTGNGELFF.

The chain couples TRBV28 to TRBJ1-1; tentatively, D is TRBD1 (5 bases). The germline CDR1 and CDR2 sequences are MDHEN and SYDVKM. The CDR3 totals 14 residues. Trimming shortened V by 7 bases and J by 4 bases, and 16 bases separated the two germline ends. The CDR3 nucleotides read TGTGCCAGCATACCAGGGACTACGACCACTGAAGCTTTCTTT. The encoded protein is CASIPGTTTTEAFF. The full variable domain, completed using reference TRBV28 and TRBJ1-1, is DVKVTQSSRYLVKRTGEKVFLECVQDMDHENMFWYRQDPGLGLRLIYFSYDVKMKEKGDIPEGYSVSREKKERFSLILESASTNQTSMYLCASIPGTTTTEAFFGQGTRLTVV.

The V gene is TRBV18, the J gene TRBJ1-1; no definite D call. The V end was cut by 0 bases, the J end by 0 bases, with 5 bases between. Germline CDR1 KGHSH, CDR2 LQKENI. This CDR3 is built from 14 residues. In DNA form, the CDR3 reads TGTGCCAGCTCACCACCGGGCCTGAACACTGAAGCTTTCTTT. This sequence encodes CASSPPGLNTEAFF. The full variable domain, rest sourced from reference TRBV18 and TRBJ1-1, is NAGVMQNPRHLVRRRGQEARLRCSPMKGHSHVYWYRQLPEEGLKFMVYLQKENIIDESGMPKERFSAEFPKEGPSILRIQQVVRGDSAAYFCASSPPGLNTEAFFGQGTRLTVV.

The chain carries TRBV7-2 and TRBJ2-1, with TRBD2 matching over 11 bases. The CDR3 consists of 15 residues. Germline V lookup: CDR1 SGHTA, CDR2 FQGNSA. J was trimmed by 7 bases and V by 2 bases; bases with no gene match: 4. CDR3 in DNA: TGTGCCAGCAGCTTACAGTCTAGCGGGGGGAATGAGCAGTTCTTC. It yields the protein CASSLQSSGGNEQFF. The complete variable domain, with remaining parts taken from reference TRBV7-2 and TRBJ2-1, reads GAGVSQSPSNKVTEKGKDVELRCDPISGHTALYWYRQSLGQGLEFLIYFQGNSAPDKSGLPSDRFSAERTGGSVSTLTIQRTQQEDSAVYLCASSLQSSGGNEQFFGPGTRLTVL.

V is TRBV19 and J is TRBJ2-3, with no clear D. Germline V gives CDR1 LNHDA, CDR2 SQIVND (reference sequence). V lost 2 bases to trimming and J lost 9 bases, with 9 bases between them. The CDR3 runs to 12 residues. The CDR3 protein is CASSIIAQTQYF. In DNA form, the CDR3 reads TGTGCCAGTAGTATAATCGCTCAGACGCAGTATTTT. Combining the CDR3 with reference TRBV19 and TRBJ2-3 gives the whole variable domain DGGITQSPKYLFRKEGQNVTLSCEQNLNHDAMYWYRQDPGQGLRLIYYSQIVNDFQKGDIAEGYSVSREKKESFPLTVTSAQKNPTAFYLCASSIIAQTQYFGPGTRLTVL.

The chain combines TRBV19 with TRBJ2-7; TRBD2 aligns across 10 bases. Germline CDR1 and CDR2: LNHDA and SQIVND (reference sequence). After removal of 8 bases from V and 3 bases from J, the junction contained 7 bases not matched to a gene. This CDR3 contains 14 residues. This CDR3 reads CASSTSGTSYEQYF. The CDR3 bases are TGTGCCAGTTCAACTAGCGGGACGAGCTACGAGCAGTACTTC.

This chain links TRBV5-4 with TRBJ2-1, with TRBD2 matching over 7 bases. Germline assignment: CDR1 SGHNT and CDR2 YYREEE (reference sequence). The V segment lost 4 bases and the J segment 6 bases; nucleotides outside the gene matches: 10. This CDR3 region has 15 residues. The CDR3 sequence is CASSLTSVSGNEQFF. The CDR3, as DNA: TGTGCCAGCAGCCTTACTAGCGTTTCGGGCAATGAGCAGTTCTTC.

The chain couples TRBV9 to TRBJ1-6; 7 nucleotides line up with TRBD1. Germline values: CDR1 SGDLS, CDR2 YYNGEE. Trimming removed 0 bases from V and 5 bases from J; junction bases left unmatched: 2. CDR3 length equals 15 residues. CDR3 protein: CASSVAGQNNSPLHF. The CDR3 DNA reads as TGTGCCAGCAGCGTAGCGGGACAGAATAATTCACCCCTCCACTTT.

This chain links TRBV5-1 with TRBJ1-5, with 8 bases fitting TRBD1. The germline CDR1 and CDR2 sequences are SGHRS and YFSETQ. The CDR3 consists of 15 residues. The ends lost 4 bases at V and 2 bases at J; junction bases unmatched: 5. This chain's CDR3 is CASSETGEGNQPQHF. As DNA, the CDR3 is TGCGCCAGCAGCGAGACAGGGGAGGGCAATCAGCCCCAGCATTTT.

The gene calls are TRBV11-2 and TRBJ1-1; 9 nucleotides line up with TRBD1. Germline V lookup: CDR1 SGHAT, CDR2 FQNNGV. This CDR3 is built from 15 residues. The V and J ends lost 1 base and 2 bases, in that order; junction bases with no gene match: 2. CDR3: CASSLGGQGNTEAFF. DNA for the CDR3: TGTGCCAGCAGCTTAGGGGGACAGGGTAACACTGAAGCTTTCTTT. The complete variable domain, with remaining parts taken from reference TRBV11-2 and TRBJ1-1, reads EAGVAQSPRYKIIEKRQSVAFWCNPISGHATLYWYQQILGQGPKLLIQFQNNGVVDDSQLPKDRFSAERLKGVDSTLKIQPAKLEDSAVYLCASSLGGQGNTEAFFGQGTRLTVV.

The chain has TRBV11-2 and TRBJ1-3; 9 nucleotides align to TRBD1. The CDR3 has 14 residues. V lost 3 bases to trimming and J lost 5 bases; unmatched junction nucleotides: 2. The germline gives CDR1 SGHAT, CDR2 FQNNGV. This CDR3 reads CASSLGTGRNTIYF. CDR3 sequence (DNA): TGTGCCAGCAGCTTGGGGACAGGGCGAAACACCATATATTTT.

The CDR3 region has the DNA TGTGCCAGCAGCCTCGGGACAGGTTTCGGGGAGACCCAGTACTTC. Translation gives CASSLGTGFGETQYF. The chain has TRBV14 and TRBJ2-5; 8 nucleotides line up with TRBD1. J gave up 5 bases and V 4 bases, and 9 bases lay outside the gene matches. Per germline, CDR1 SGHDN and CDR2 FVKESK. CDR3 size: 15 residues.

The chain recombines TRBV15 with TRBJ2-3, with TRBD2 matching over 13 bases. From germline, CDR1 is LNHNV and CDR2 YYDKDF (reference sequence). V was pared by 3 bases and J by 1 base, with 4 bases of the junction left unmatched. CDR3 length equals 17 residues. CDR3 in DNA: TGTGCCACCAGCAGCGAAGGGACTAGCGGGGGCACAGATACGCAGTATTTT. This translates into CATSSEGTSGGTDTQYF.

The V gene is TRBV4-3, the J gene TRBJ1-3; perhaps TRBD1 as D (5 bases). The V gene lost 2 bases and the J gene lost 4 bases, with 15 bases spanning the gap. CDR1 and CDR2 from the germline V gene are LGHNA and YSLEER. The CDR3 consists of 16 residues. The CDR3 reads CASSQTTGSGGNTIYF. CDR3 in DNA: TGCGCCAGCAGCCAAACGACGGGTTCAGGGGGAAACACCATATATTTT.

The chain uses TRBV11-3 and TRBJ2-1; 8 bases map to TRBD1. V dropped 5 bases and J dropped 6; count of bases not matched to a gene: 3. The CDR3 extends over 13 amino acids. Germline assignment: CDR1 SGHNT and CDR2 YENEEA. The CDR3 here is CASSVGQANEQFF. The CDR3 nucleotides read TGTGCCAGCAGCGTGGGACAGGCCAATGAGCAGTTCTTC.

The chain uses TRBV5-1 and TRBJ2-7, with 8 positions matching TRBD1. The trim removed 7 bases at V and 0 bases at J, leaving 9 bases unmatched. Looked up from germline, CDR1 is SGHRS and CDR2 is YFSETQ. This CDR3 spans 15 amino acids. CDR3: CASHTGQGGSYEQYF. In DNA, the CDR3 is TGCGCCAGCCACACCGGACAGGGTGGCTCCTACGAGCAGTACTTC.

This clone was seen just once. The rearrangement uses TRBV2 and TRBJ2-5; the D gene is possibly TRBD2 (6 bases). CDR3 length: 13 amino acids. Trimming removed 2 bases from V and 3 bases from J, with 7 bases in between. Germline values: CDR1 SNHLY, CDR2 FYNNEI. The CDR3 coding sequence is TGTGCCAGCAGTGAATGGGGGGAAGAGACCCAGTACTTC. Encoded protein: CASSEWGEETQYF.

This chain links TRBV15 with TRBJ1-4; 8 bases map to TRBD1. The length of the CDR3 is 15 residues. Trimming took 1 base from V and 5 from J; bases not matched to a gene: 3. CDR1 LNHNV and CDR2 YYDKDF come from the germline V gene (reference sequence). CDR3: CATSRGQGSNEKLFF. CDR3 nucleotide sequence: TGTGCCACCAGCAGAGGACAGGGGTCGAATGAAAAACTGTTTTTT.

The chain links TRBV5-1 to TRBJ2-7; 7 bases are a match to TRBD2. V dropped 0 bases and J dropped 6; count of bases not matched to a gene: 12. The CDR3 has 16 residues. Germline-derived CDR1 and CDR2 are SGHRS and YFSETQ. DNA of the CDR3: TGCGCCAGCAGCTTGGCCACCGGGGGGAGTTCAGGCGAGCAGTACTTC. The encoded protein is CASSLATGGSSGEQYF.